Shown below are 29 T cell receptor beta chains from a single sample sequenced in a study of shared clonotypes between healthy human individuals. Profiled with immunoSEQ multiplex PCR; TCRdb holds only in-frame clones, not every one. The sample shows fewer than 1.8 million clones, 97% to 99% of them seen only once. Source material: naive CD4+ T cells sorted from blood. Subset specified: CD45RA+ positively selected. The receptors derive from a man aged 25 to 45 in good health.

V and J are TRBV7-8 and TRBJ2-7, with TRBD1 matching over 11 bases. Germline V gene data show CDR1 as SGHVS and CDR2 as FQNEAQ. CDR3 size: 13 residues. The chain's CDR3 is CATGTGGSYEQYF. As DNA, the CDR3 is TGTGCTACCGGGACAGGGGGATCCTACGAGCAGTACTTC.

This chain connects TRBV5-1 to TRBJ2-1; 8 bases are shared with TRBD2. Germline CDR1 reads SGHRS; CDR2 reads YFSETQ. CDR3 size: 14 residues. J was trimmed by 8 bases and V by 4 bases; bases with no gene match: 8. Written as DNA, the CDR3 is TGCGCCAGCAGCCCTATAAGCGGGAGCTATGAGCAGTTCTTC. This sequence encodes CASSPISGSYEQFF. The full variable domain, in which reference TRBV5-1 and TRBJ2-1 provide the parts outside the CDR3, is KAGVTQTPRYLIKTRGQQVTLSCSPISGHRSVSWYQQTPGQGLQFLFEYFSETQRNKGNFPGRFSGRQFSNSRSEMNVSTLELGDSALYLCASSPISGSYEQFFGPGTRLTVL.

In nucleotides, the CDR3 is TGTGCCTGGAGCCAAGGAAAGGGAGATACGCAGTATTTT. It yields the protein CAWSQGKGDTQYF. The V call is TRBV30, the J call TRBJ2-3; no reliable D call. This CDR3 spans 13 amino acids. CDR1 is GTSNPN, CDR2 SVGIG, per germline (reference sequence). The germline V and J ends were trimmed by 3 bases and 5 bases, with 12 bases remaining between them.

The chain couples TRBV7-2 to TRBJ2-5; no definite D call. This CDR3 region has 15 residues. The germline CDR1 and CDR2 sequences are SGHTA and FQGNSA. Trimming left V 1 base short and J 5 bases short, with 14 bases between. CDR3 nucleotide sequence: TGTGCCAGCAGCTTAGATCGAGGCCGAGTTGAGACCCAGTACTTC. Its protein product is CASSLDRGRVETQYF.

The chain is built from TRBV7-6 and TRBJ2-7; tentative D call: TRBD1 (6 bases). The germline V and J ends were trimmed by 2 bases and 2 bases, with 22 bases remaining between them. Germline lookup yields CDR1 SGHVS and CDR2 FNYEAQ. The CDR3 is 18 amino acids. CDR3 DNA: TGTGCCAGCAGCTTAACTTTTGGAACGGACAGAACAACCTACGAGCAGTACTTC. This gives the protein CASSLTFGTDRTTYEQYF.

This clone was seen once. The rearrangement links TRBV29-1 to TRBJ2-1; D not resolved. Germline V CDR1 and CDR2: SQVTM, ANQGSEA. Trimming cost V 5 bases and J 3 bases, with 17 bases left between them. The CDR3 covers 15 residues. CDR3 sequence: CSVSWSAHNYNEQFF. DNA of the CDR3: TGCAGCGTTTCGTGGTCAGCCCATAACTACAATGAGCAGTTCTTC.

The CDR3 DNA follows: TGTGCCAGCGGGACTAGCGGGAAGGGGGTAAGGGAGCAGTACTTC. The encoded protein is CASGTSGKGVREQYF. This chain connects TRBV10-3 to TRBJ2-7, with 13 bases that match TRBD2. This CDR3 spans 15 amino acids. Germline V CDR1 and CDR2: ENHRY, SYGVKD. V lost 10 bases, J lost 7 bases, and 13 bases stayed unmatched.

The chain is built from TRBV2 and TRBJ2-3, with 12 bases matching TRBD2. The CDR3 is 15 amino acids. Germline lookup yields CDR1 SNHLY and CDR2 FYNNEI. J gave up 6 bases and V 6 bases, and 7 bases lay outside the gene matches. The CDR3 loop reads CASSPGLAGWDTQYF. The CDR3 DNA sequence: TGTGCCAGCAGCCCCGGACTAGCGGGATGGGATACGCAGTATTTT.

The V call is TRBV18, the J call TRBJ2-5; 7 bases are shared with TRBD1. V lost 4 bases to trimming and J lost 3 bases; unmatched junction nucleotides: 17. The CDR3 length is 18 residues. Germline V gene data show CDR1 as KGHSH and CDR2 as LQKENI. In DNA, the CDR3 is TGTGCCAGCTCACTTAATCCAAGACAGGGTCCCCTAGAAGAGACCCAGTACTTC. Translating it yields CASSLNPRQGPLEETQYF.

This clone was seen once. CDR3 DNA sequence: TGTGCCAGCTCATCCAAGAGCGGGACTAGCGGGGGTTCCTACGAGCAGTACTTC. It translates to CASSSKSGTSGGSYEQYF. The chain employs TRBV18 and TRBJ2-7, with 14 bases identical to TRBD2. Per germline, CDR1 KGHSH and CDR2 LQKENI. This CDR3 is built from 18 residues. Unmatched junction bases numbered 10, after V lost 5 bases and J lost 1 base.

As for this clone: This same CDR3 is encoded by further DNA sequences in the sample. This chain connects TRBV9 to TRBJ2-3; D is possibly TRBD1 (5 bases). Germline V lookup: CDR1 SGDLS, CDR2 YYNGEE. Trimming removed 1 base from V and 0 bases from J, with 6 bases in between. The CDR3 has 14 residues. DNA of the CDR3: TGTGCCAGCAGCGTACAGGGCAGCACAGATACGCAGTATTTT. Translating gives CASSVQGSTDTQYF.

CDR3: CASSPPGPAYNEQFF. The DNA of the CDR3 is TGTGCCAGCTCACCACCAGGACCGGCTTACAATGAGCAGTTCTTC. The gene calls are TRBV18 and TRBJ2-1; D is unclear. The CDR3 extends over 15 amino acids. The V gene lost 0 bases and the J gene lost 4 bases, with 10 bases spanning the gap. Per the germline V gene, CDR1 is KGHSH and CDR2 is LQKENI.

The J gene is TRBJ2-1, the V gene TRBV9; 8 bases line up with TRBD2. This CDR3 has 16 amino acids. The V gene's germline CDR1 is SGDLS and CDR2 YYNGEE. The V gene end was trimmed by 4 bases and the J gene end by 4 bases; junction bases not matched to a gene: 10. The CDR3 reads CASSPLAGGDYNEQFF. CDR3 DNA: TGTGCCAGCAGCCCCCTTGCGGGAGGTGATTACAATGAGCAGTTCTTC. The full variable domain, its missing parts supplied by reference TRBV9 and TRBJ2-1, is DSGVTQTPKHLITATGQRVTLRCSPRSGDLSVYWYQQSLDQGLQFLIQYYNGEERAKGNILERFSAQQFPDLHSELNLSSLELGDSALYFCASSPLAGGDYNEQFFGPGTRLTVL.

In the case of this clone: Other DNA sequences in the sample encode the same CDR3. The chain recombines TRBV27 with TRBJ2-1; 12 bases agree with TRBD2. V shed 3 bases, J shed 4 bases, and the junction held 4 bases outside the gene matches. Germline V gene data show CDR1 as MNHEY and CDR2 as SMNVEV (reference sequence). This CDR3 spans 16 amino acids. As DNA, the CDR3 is TGTGCCAGCAGTTTGCGGCTAGCGGGAGGGTACAATGAGCAGTTCTTC. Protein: CASSLRLAGGYNEQFF.

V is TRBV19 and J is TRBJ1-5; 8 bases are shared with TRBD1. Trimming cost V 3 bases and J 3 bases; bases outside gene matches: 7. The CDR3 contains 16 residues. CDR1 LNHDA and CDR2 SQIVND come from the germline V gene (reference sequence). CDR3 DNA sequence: TGTGCCAGTAGTATCCACCAGGACAGGGTCAATCAGCCCCAGCATTTT. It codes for CASSIHQDRVNQPQHF.

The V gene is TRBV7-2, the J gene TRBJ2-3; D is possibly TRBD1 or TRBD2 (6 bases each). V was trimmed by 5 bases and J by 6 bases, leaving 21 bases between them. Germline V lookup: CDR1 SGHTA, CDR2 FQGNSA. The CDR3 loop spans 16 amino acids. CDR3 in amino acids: CASSQYRVGGSDTQYF. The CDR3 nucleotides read TGTGCCAGCAGCCAATACAGGGTAGGGGGGTCCGATACGCAGTATTTT.

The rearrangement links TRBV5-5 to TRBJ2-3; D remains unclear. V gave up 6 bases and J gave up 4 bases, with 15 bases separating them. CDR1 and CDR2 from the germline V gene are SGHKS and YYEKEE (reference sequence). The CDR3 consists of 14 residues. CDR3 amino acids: CASTDLMSADTQYF. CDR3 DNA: TGTGCCAGCACCGACCTGATGTCGGCAGATACGCAGTATTTT.

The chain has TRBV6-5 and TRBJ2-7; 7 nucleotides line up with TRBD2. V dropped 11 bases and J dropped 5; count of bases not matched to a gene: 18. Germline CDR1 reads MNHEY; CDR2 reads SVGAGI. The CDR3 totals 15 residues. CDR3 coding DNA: TGTGCCGGCGGCCCATCGGCGGGAGTTAAGGACGAGCAGTACTTC. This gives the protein CAGGPSAGVKDEQYF.

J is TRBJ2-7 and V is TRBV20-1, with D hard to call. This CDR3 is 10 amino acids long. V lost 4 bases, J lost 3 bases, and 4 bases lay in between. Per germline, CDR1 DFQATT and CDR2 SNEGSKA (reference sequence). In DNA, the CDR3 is TGCAGTGCTACAGACTACGAGCAGTACTTC. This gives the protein CSATDYEQYF.

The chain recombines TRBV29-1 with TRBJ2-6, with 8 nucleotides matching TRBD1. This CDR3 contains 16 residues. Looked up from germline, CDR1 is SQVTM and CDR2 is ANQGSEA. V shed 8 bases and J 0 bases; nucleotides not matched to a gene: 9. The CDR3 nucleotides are TGCAGCCCCTGGACAGGGCTCAGCTCTGGGGCCAACGTCCTGACTTTC. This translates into CSPWTGLSSGANVLTF.

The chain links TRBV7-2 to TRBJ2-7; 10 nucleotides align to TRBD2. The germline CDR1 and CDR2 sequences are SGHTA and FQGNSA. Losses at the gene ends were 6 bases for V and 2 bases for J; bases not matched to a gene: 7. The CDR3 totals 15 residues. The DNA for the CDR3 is TGTGCCAGCAGTTATCGACTAGCGGGCACCTACGAGCAGTACTTC. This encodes CASSYRLAGTYEQYF.

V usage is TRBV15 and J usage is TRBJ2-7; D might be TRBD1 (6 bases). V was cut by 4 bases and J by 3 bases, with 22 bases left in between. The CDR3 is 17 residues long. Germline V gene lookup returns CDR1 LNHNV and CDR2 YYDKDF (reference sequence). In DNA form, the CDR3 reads TGTGCCACCAGCACTAAAGGCCCGGGACACCCTTTCTACGAGCAGTACTTC. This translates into CATSTKGPGHPFYEQYF. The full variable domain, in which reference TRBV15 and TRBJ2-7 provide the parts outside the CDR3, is DAMVIQNPRYQVTQFGKPVTLSCSQTLNHNVMYWYQQKSSQAPKLLFHYYDKDFNNEADTPDNFQSRRPNTSFCFLDIRSPGLGDTAMYLCATSTKGPGHPFYEQYFGPGTRLTVT.

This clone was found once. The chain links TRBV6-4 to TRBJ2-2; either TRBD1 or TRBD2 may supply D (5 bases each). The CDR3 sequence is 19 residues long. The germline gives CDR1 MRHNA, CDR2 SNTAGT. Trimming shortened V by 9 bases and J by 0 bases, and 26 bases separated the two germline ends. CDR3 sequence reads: CARYGGRYTARANTGELFF. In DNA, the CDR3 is TGTGCCAGGTATGGGGGAAGATACACGGCGCGTGCGAACACCGGGGAGCTGTTTTTT.

CDR3: CAWSMKLNGPDTQYF. The DNA for the CDR3 is TGTGCCTGGAGTATGAAACTAAATGGTCCAGATACGCAGTATTTT. This chain joins TRBV30 and TRBJ2-3; D gene ambiguous. The CDR3 has 15 residues. Between the trimmed V and J ends, which lost 2 bases and 4 bases, there was a span of 16 bases. The germline CDR1 and CDR2 sequences are GTSNPN and SVGIG (reference sequence).

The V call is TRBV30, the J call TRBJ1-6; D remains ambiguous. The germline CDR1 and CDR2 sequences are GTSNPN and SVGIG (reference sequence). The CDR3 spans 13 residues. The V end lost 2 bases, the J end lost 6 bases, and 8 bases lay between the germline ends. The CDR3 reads CAWSSRSNSPLHF. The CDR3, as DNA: TGTGCCTGGAGTAGCAGGAGTAATTCACCCCTCCACTTT. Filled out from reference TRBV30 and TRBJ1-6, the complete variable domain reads SQTIHQWPATLVQPVGSPLSLECTVEGTSNPNLYWYRQAAGRGLQLLFYSVGIGQISSEVPQNLSASRPQDRQFILSSKKLLLSDSGFYLCAWSSRSNSPLHFGNGTRLTVT.

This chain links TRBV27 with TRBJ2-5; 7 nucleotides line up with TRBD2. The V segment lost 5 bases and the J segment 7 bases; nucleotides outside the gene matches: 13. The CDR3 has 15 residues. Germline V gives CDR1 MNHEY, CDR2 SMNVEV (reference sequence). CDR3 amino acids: CASSLTPGGPGTQYF. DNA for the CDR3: TGTGCCAGCAGTCTCACCCCGGGGGGTCCGGGGACCCAGTACTTC.

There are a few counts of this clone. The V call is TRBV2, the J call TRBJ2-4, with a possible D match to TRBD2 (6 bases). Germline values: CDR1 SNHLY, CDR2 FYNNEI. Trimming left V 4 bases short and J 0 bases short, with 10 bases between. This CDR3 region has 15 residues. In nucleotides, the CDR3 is TGTGCCAGCAGTGGGGGGGAGCTAGCCAAAAACATTCAGTACTTC. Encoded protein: CASSGGELAKNIQYF.

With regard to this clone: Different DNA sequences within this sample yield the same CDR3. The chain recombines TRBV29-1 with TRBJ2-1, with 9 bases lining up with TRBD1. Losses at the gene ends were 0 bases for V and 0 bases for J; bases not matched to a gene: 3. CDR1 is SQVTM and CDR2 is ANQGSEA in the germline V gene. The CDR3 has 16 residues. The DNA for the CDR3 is TGCAGCGTTGAAGAAGGGACAGGGAGCTCCTACAATGAGCAGTTCTTC. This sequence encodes CSVEEGTGSSYNEQFF.

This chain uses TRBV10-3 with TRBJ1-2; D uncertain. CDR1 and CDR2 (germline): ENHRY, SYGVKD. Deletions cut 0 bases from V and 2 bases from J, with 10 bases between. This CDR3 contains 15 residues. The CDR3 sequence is CAISESMVVNYGYTF. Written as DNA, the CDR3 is TGTGCCATCAGTGAGTCGATGGTTGTCAACTATGGCTACACCTTC.